This T cell receptor (beta chain) is from a study of T cells in Graves' hyperthyroidism and ophthalmopathy. Whole-study results and caveats: The majority of expanded thyroid clonotypes above 0.001 also appeared in blood.

RNA transcripts were the template for amplifying TCR beta CDR3 regions. An initial round of RT-PCR targeting the TCR CDR3 relied on the HTBI primer set. TCRdb reanalysed the multiplex PCR reads using MiXCR and keeps one entry per CDR3 protein. This table holds 300,000 to 450,000 distinct CDR3 sequences, 15% to 18% found once. This clonotype was seen only a few times. No antigen is known for it. Those with hyperthyroidism were 18 to 65 years old, newly diagnosed, and ill for under 2 months. Cells are PBMCs isolated from 10 ml of fresh blood. Sequenced material: blood. This TCR was sampled from a woman aged 18-29 years with Graves' hyperthyroidism that later progressed to Graves' ophthalmopathy.

CDR3 residues: CAWSETGGYEQYF. The CDR3 bases are TGTGCCTGGAGCGAAACTGGGGGGTACGAGCAGTACTTC. V usage is TRBV30 and J usage is TRBJ2-7; D is perhaps TRBD2 (6 bases). V lost 3 bases and J lost 4, with 13 bases in between. Germline V lookup: CDR1 GTSNPN, CDR2 SVGIG (reference sequence). The CDR3 sequence is 13 residues long.